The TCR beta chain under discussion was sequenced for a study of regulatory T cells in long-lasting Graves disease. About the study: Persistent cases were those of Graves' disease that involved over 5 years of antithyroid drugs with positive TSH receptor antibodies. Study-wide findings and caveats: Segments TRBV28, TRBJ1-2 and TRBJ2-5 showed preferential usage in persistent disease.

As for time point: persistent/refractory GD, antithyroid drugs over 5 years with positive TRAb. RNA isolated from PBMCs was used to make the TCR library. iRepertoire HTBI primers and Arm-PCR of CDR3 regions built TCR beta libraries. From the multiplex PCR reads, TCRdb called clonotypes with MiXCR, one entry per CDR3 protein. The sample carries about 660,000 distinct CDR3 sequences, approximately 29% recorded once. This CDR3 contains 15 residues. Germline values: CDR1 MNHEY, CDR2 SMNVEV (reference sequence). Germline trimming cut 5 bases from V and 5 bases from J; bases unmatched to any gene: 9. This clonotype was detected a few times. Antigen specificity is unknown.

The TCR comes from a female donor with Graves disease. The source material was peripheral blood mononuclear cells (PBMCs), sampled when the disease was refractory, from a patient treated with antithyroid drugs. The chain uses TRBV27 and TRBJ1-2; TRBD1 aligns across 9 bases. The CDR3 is CASSPPGQGDYGYTF. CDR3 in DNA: TGTGCCAGCAGTCCACCGGGACAGGGTGATTATGGCTACACCTTC.